This TCR beta chain was sequenced during a study of blood T cell repertoires in COVID-19. On the study more broadly: Both acute and convalescent COVID-19 samples were obtained from the United States, Italy and Spain. From T cells, B-cell-depleted T cells, or PBMCs came the material, which was cDNA or gDNA.

In the original processing: Using reference gene primer amplification, nucleated cell counts were estimated. This table comes from immunoSEQ multiplex PCR, and its TCRdb copy is limited to in-frame clones, with some not included. Clone size and V and J calls were adopted from that table, with D and trimming inferred from the DNA. The table lists approximately 260,000 clones, around 86% of them singletons. This clone came up once. CDR1 DFQATT and CDR2 SNEGSKA come from the germline V gene (reference sequence). The CDR3 sequence is 15 residues long. V gave up 3 bases and J gave up 9 bases, with 18 bases separating them.

The gene calls are TRBV20-1 and TRBJ1-6, with D possibly being TRBD1 (6 bases). Sequenced input: peripheral blood. This receptor was taken from a man between 50 and 59 years old with acute or convalescent COVID-19. CDR3 bases: TGCAGTGCTAGTCCGACAGGTCAAAAGGGTTCACCCCTCCACTTT. This gives the protein CSASPTGQKGSPLHF.